Listed below are T cell receptor beta chains from one sample, sequenced in a study of somatic mutations in cytotoxic T cells in rheumatoid arthritis. TCRdb keeps only in-frame clones here, not all; method: immunoSEQ multiplex PCR. This table holds fewer than 25,000 clones, over 75% found once. Sequenced material: CD8+ T cells sorted from blood. These receptors were collected from a woman between 50 and 59 years old in good health. The CDR3 runs from the conserved cysteine through the conserved F or W. D genes are given only for firm matches. The listing skips clone size in some rows; elsewhere it reads once, few, many or a size class.

D gene	clone size	V gene	J gene	CDR3 DNA	CDR3 protein
TRBD1	NA	TRBV6-1	TRBJ2-5	TGTGCCAGCAGTGTGTCGGTGGGACAGGGGGCTATAGAGACCCAGTACTTC	CASSVSVGQGAIETQYF
TRBD2	NA	TRBV5-4	TRBJ2-7	TGTGCCAGCAGCCCAATAGCGGGAGGGGGCGACGAGCAGTACTTC	CASSPIAGGGDEQYF
NA	NA	TRBV10-2	TRBJ1-5	TGCGCCAGCAGCGCCAGAGGGCGGTGGAGCAATCAGCCCCAGCATTTT	CASSARGRWSNQPQHF
TRBD1	NA	TRBV9	TRBJ2-1	TGTGCCAGCAGCGTAGAGGGGCAGGGGGTCAATGAGCAGTTCTTC	CASSVEGQGVNEQFF
TRBD1	NA	TRBV14	TRBJ2-5	TGTGCCAGCAGCCAACTACAGGGGACCCAAGAGACCCAGTACTTC	CASSQLQGTQETQYF
TRBD1	NA	TRBV7-9	TRBJ2-2	TGTGCCAGCAGCCCTCCCGGACAGGGGTTCGGGGAGCTGTTTTTT	CASSPPGQGFGELFF
NA	few	TRBV6-5	TRBJ2-7	TGTGCCAGCAGTTACTCGAGGCTGGTGGACCCCTACGAGCAGTACTTC	CASSYSRLVDPYEQYF
NA	NA	TRBV5-1	TRBJ2-7	TGCGCCAGCAGTTCCGGGACATTCTACGAGCAGTACTTC	CASSSGTFYEQYF
TRBD1	NA	TRBV11-2	TRBJ1-4	TGTGCCAGCAGGGGCCGACAGGGAGATGAAAAACTGTTTTTT	CASRGRQGDEKLFF
NA	NA	TRBV7-6	TRBJ2-2	TGTGCCAGCAGCACGAGCGTGTCCGGGGAGCTGTTTTTT	CASSTSVSGELFF
TRBD2	NA	TRBV27	TRBJ2-1	TGTGCCAGCCGCACTAGCGGGTCGTTCGATGAGCAGTTCTTC	CASRTSGSFDEQFF
TRBD1	NA	TRBV9	TRBJ1-2	TGTGCCAGCAGCTCCCACTCGGACAGGGGGCGGGGTGGCTACACCTTC	CASSSHSDRGRGGYTF
NA	NA	TRBV10-3	TRBJ1-5	TGTGCCATCAGTGAGTCTGGCAATTTTAATCAGCCCCAGCATTTT	CAISESGNFNQPQHF
NA	once	TRBV27	TRBJ1-2	TGTGCCAGCAGTTTACAGTCAGGGGTCTATGGCTACACCTTC	CASSLQSGVYGYTF
NA	NA	TRBV27	TRBJ1-5	TGTGCCAGCAGCTCGGTCCCGTATCCTAGTCCAAATCAGCCCCAGCATTTT	CASSSVPYPSPNQPQHF
NA	NA	TRBV6-5	TRBJ2-7	TGTGCCAGCAGTTACTCCTTCAAACCTAGGACCTACGAGCAGTACTTC	CASSYSFKPRTYEQYF
TRBD2	NA	TRBV27	TRBJ2-5	TGTGCCAGCAGTCCCCTGGCGGGGGGCCAAGAGACCCAGTACTTC	CASSPLAGGQETQYF
NA	NA	TRBV6-5	TRBJ2-7	TGTGCCAGCTCGGAGGGGTCCCGCTCCTACGAGCAGTACTTC	CASSEGSRSYEQYF
NA	NA	TRBV9	TRBJ2-3	TGTGCCAGCAGCGTATCGGGGACAAGCACAGATACGCAGTATTTT	CASSVSGTSTDTQYF
NA	NA	TRBV28	TRBJ1-5	TGTGCCAGCAGTTTATGGAGCGGCGATAATCAGCCCCAGCATTTT	CASSLWSGDNQPQHF
NA	NA	TRBV9	TRBJ2-1	TGTGCCAGCAGTGTTATACTAGGGAATGAGCAGTTCTTC	CASSVILGNEQFF
NA	once	TRBV7-2	TRBJ2-3	TGTGCCAGCAGCTTATACCTGCCAGATACGCAGTATTTT	CASSLYLPDTQYF
TRBD1	NA	TRBV30	TRBJ2-1	TGTGCCTGCCCCCGGAGGACAGGGAGCTCCTACAATGAGCAGTTCTTC	CACPRRTGSSYNEQFF
NA	NA	TRBV9	TRBJ1-1	TGTGCCAGCAGCGTAGATCAGCGGAACACTGAAGCTTTCTTT	CASSVDQRNTEAFF
NA	NA	TRBV28	TRBJ1-1	TGTGCCAGCAGTCCCAGACAGAACACTGAAGCTTTCTTT	CASSPRQNTEAFF
NA	NA	TRBV5-6	TRBJ2-1	TGTGCCAGCAGCTGGACAGTTAATGAGCAGTTCTTC	CASSWTVNEQFF
NA	NA	TRBV6-5	TRBJ1-3	TGTGCCAGCAGACCTGGGCTCGAGTCTGGAAACACCATATATTTT	CASRPGLESGNTIYF
NA	few	TRBV23-1	TRBJ1-1	TGCGCCAGCAGTCCGGACACTGAAGCTTTCTTT	CASSPDTEAFF
NA	NA	TRBV6-1	TRBJ1-3	TGTGCCATAATAACAGGGATGAACACCATATATTTT	CAIITGMNTIYF
NA	few	TRBV7-6	TRBJ2-1	TGTGCCAGCAGCTTACCCCACACTAGTCTAGGGAACAATGAGCAGTTCTTC	CASSLPHTSLGNNEQFF
NA	NA	TRBV28	TRBJ1-2	TGTGCCAGCCAACTAACACCGGGACCCCATGGCTACACCTTC	CASQLTPGPHGYTF
NA	NA	TRBV4-3	TRBJ2-2	TGCGCCAGCAGCCAAGAAAGCTCGGGGACCACCGGGGAGCTGTTTTTT	CASSQESSGTTGELFF
TRBD2	NA	TRBV29-1	TRBJ2-1	TGCAGCCTCCTAATAGCGGGAGGGGAGCAGTTCTTC	CSLLIAGGEQFF
TRBD2	NA	TRBV5-4	TRBJ2-1	TGTGCCAGCAGCTCTAGCGGATACTCCTACAATGAGCAGTTCTTC	CASSSSGYSYNEQFF
TRBD2	NA	TRBV4-1	TRBJ2-1	TGCGCCAGCAGCCGACAGACTAGCGGGGATTACAATGAGCAGTTCTTC	CASSRQTSGDYNEQFF
NA	NA	TRBV5-6	TRBJ1-2	TGTGCCAGCAGGGGGTACAGTCGGCAAGGCTATGGCTACACCTTC	CASRGYSRQGYGYTF
TRBD1	NA	TRBV7-9	TRBJ2-7	TGTGCCAGCAGCCCCAACACCGGGGACAGCCTTTACGAGCAGTACTTC	CASSPNTGDSLYEQYF
NA	NA	TRBV2	TRBJ1-5	TGTGCCAGCAGCCCAGGGGAGGGGTATAGCAATCAGCCCCAGCATTTT	CASSPGEGYSNQPQHF
TRBD2	NA	TRBV10-1	TRBJ2-1	TGCGCCAGCAGTGAGGGTGTACTAGCGGGAGCGTTCACCTACAATGAGCAGTTCTTC	CASSEGVLAGAFTYNEQFF
TRBD1	once	TRBV28	TRBJ2-4	TGTGCCAGCAGTTACGGGACAGCGACATGGGGCAAAAACATTCAGTACTTC	CASSYGTATWGKNIQYF
NA	NA	TRBV7-8	TRBJ1-2	TGTGCCAGCAGCTTGTTTGGTGGGAACTATGGCTACACCTTC	CASSLFGGNYGYTF
TRBD1	NA	TRBV5-5	TRBJ2-7	TGTGCCAGCAGCTTGGGGACAGGGATCGCCTACGAGCAGTACTTC	CASSLGTGIAYEQYF
NA	NA	TRBV6-1	TRBJ2-5	TGTGCCAGCAGTGAATTTGAGGGCCCGCTCCAAGAGACCCAGTACTTC	CASSEFEGPLQETQYF
TRBD1	NA	TRBV5-6	TRBJ2-7	TGTGCCAGCGGGGACGGGACAGGGGCCTACGAGCAGTACTTC	CASGDGTGAYEQYF
NA	medium-sized	TRBV9	TRBJ1-4	TGTGCCAGCAGCCCCGACAGGTCGGGGGGTAATGAAAAACTGTTTTTT	CASSPDRSGGNEKLFF
NA	NA	TRBV6-5	TRBJ2-6	TGTGCCAGCAGTTACTCTCACGGCTCTGGGGCCAACGTCCTGACTTTC	CASSYSHGSGANVLTF
NA	few	TRBV6-5	TRBJ1-1	TGTGCCAGCAGTTACGGAAGGACAGCTTTCTTT	CASSYGRTAFF
NA	once	TRBV7-7	TRBJ1-3	TGTGCCAGCAGCTTGTCTCTCTCTGGAAACACCATATATTTT	CASSLSLSGNTIYF
NA	NA	TRBV30	TRBJ2-1	TGTGCCTGGAGTCCGGGACATACCGACTTGAGTAGGCTGCTCTTC	CAWSPGHTDLSRLLF
NA	NA	TRBV4-3	TRBJ2-5	TGCGCCAGCAGCCAAGAAAGGAATGCAAGGTCGACCCAGTACTTC	CASSQERNARSTQYF
NA	NA	TRBV4-1	TRBJ2-7	TGCGCCAGCAGCCAAGGGACCGGCGAGCAGTACTTC	CASSQGTGEQYF